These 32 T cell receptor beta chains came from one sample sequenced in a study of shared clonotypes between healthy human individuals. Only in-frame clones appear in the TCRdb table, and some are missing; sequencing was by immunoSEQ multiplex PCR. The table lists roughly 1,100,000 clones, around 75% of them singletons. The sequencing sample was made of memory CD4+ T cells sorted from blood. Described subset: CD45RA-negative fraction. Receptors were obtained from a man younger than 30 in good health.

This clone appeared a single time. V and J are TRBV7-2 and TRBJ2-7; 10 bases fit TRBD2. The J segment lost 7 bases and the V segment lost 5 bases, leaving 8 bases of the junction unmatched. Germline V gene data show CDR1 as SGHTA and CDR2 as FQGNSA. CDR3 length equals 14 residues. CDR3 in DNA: TGTGCCAGCAGCCCTTACTCTAGCGGGAGAGAGCAGTACTTC. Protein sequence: CASSPYSSGREQYF.

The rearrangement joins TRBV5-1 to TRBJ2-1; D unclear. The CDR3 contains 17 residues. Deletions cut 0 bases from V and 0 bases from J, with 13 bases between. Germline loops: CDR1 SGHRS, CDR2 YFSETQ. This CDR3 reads CASSLDPGLISYNEQFF. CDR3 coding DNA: TGCGCCAGCAGCTTGGACCCGGGCCTTATCTCCTACAATGAGCAGTTCTTC.

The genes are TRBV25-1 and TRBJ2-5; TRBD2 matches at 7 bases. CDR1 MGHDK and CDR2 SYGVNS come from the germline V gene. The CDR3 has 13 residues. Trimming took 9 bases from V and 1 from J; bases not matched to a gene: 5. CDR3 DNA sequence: TGTGCCAGTTCTGTAGCGGGCCAAGAGACCCAGTACTTC. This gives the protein CASSVAGQETQYF.

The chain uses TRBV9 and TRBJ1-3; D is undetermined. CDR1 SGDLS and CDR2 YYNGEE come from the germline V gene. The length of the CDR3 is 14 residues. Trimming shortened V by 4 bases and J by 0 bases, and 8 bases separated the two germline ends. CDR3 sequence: CASSPDNSGNTIYF. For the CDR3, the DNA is TGTGCCAGCAGCCCAGACAACTCTGGAAACACCATATATTTT.

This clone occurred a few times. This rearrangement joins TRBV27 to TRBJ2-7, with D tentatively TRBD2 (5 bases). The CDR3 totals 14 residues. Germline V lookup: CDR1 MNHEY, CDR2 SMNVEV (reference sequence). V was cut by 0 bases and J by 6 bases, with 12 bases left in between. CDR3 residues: CASSLSKGALEQYF. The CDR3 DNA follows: TGTGCCAGCAGTTTATCGAAGGGAGCTCTCGAGCAGTACTTC.

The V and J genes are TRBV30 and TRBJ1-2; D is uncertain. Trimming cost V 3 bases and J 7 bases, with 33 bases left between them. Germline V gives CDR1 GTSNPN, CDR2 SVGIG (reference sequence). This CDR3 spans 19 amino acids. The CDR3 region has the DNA TGTGCCTGGAGAGGCCTGGAGTCAGGCCAAATCTTGGGGATCCTTGGCTACACCTTC. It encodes CAWRGLESGQILGILGYTF.

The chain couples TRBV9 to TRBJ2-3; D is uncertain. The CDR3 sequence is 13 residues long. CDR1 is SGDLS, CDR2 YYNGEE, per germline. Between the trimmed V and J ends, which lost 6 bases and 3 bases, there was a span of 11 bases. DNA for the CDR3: TGTGCCAGCACCTTCCTCGGGACAGATACGCAGTATTTT. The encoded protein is CASTFLGTDTQYF.

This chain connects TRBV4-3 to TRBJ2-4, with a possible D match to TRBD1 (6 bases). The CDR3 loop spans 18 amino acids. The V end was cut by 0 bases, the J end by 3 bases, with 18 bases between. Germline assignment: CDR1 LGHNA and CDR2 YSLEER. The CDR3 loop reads CASSQDPPDRRDKNIQYF. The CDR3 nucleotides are TGCGCCAGCAGCCAAGACCCGCCAGACAGGCGAGACAAAAACATTCAGTACTTC.

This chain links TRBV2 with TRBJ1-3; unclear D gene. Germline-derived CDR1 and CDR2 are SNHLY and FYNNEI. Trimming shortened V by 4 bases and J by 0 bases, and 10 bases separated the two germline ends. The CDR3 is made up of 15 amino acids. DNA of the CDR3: TGTGCCAGCAGTGTCGGAGGTCTCTCTGGAAACACCATATATTTT. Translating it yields CASSVGGLSGNTIYF.

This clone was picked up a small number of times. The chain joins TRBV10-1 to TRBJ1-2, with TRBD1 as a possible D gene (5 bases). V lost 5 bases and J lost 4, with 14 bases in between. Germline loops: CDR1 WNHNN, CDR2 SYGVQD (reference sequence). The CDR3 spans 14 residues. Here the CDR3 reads CASSPGGRSYGYTF. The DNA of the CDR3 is TGCGCCAGCAGTCCGGGGGGAAGGAGCTATGGCTACACCTTC.

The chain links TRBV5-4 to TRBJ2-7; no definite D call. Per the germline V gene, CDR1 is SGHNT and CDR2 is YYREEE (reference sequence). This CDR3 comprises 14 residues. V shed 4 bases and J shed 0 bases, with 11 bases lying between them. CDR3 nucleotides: TGTGCCAGCAGCCCCGAAAGGAGCTCCTACGAGCAGTACTTC. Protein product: CASSPERSSYEQYF.

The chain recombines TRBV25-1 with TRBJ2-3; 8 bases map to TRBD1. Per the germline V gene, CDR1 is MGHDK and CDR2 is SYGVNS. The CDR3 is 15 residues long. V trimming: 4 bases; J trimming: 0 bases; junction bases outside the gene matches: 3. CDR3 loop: CASSGGTGSTDTQYF. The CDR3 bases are TGTGCCAGCAGTGGAGGGACAGGCAGCACAGATACGCAGTATTTT. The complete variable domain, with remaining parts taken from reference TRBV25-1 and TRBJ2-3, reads EADIYQTPRYLVIGTGKKITLECSQTMGHDKMYWYQQDPGMELHLIHYSYGVNSTEKGDLSSESTVSRIRTEHFPLTLESARPSHTSQYLCASSGGTGSTDTQYFGPGTRLTVL.

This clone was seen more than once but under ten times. The CDR3 sequence: CASSLANYEQYF. For the CDR3, the DNA is TGTGCCAGCAGCTTAGCTAACTACGAGCAGTACTTC. The V and J genes are TRBV11-2 and TRBJ2-7; D uncertain. CDR3 length: 12 amino acids. The germline CDR1 and CDR2 sequences are SGHAT and FQNNGV. V lost 1 base to trimming and J lost 3 bases, with 4 bases between them.

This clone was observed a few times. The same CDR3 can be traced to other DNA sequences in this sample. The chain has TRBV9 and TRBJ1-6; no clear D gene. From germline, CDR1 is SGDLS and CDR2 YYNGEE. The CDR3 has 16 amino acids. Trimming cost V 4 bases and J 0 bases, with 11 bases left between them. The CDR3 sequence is CASSPQTNSYNSPLHF. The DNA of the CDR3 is TGTGCCAGCAGCCCGCAGACAAACTCCTATAATTCACCCCTCCACTTT.

The CDR3 here is CASSPAGGANSPLHF. The CDR3 DNA reads TGCGCCAGCAGCCCTGCTGGGGGGGCGAATTCACCCCTCCACTTT. The rearrangement links TRBV5-1 to TRBJ1-6; possibly TRBD1 for D (6 bases). In germline, CDR1 is SGHRS, CDR2 YFSETQ. This CDR3 region has 15 residues. The ends were cut back, 4 bases at V and 7 bases at J, with 15 bases in the middle.

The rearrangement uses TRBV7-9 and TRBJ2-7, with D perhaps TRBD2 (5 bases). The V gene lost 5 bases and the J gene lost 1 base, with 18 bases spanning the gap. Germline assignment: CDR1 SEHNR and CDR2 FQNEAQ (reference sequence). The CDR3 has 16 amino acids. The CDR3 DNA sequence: TGTGCCAGCAGCCCGTTCTGGACGGGGTCATCCTACGAGCAGTACTTC. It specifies CASSPFWTGSSYEQYF.

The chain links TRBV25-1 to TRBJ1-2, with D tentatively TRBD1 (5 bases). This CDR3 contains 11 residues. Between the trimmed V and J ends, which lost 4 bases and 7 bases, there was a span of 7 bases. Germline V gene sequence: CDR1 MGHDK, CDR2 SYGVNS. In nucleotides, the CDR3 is TGTGCCAGCAGTGCAGGGTTTGGCTACACCTTC. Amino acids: CASSAGFGYTF.

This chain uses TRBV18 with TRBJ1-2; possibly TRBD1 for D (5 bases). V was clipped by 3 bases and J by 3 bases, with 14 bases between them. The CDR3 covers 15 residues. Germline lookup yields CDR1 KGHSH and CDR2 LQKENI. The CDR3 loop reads CASSPLGGGDYGYTF. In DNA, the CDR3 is TGTGCCAGCTCACCGTTGGGGGGAGGCGACTATGGCTACACCTTC. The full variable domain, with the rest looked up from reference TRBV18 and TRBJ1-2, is NAGVMQNPRHLVRRRGQEARLRCSPMKGHSHVYWYRQLPEEGLKFMVYLQKENIIDESGMPKERFSAEFPKEGPSILRIQQVVRGDSAAYFCASSPLGGGDYGYTFGSGTRLTVV.

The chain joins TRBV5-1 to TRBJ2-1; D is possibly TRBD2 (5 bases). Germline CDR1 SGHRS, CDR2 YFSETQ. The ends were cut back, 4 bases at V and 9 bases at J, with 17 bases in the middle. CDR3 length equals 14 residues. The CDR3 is CASSLASGWGEQFF. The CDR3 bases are TGCGCCAGCAGCCTAGCATCCGGCTGGGGTGAGCAGTTCTTC.

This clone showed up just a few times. DNA for the CDR3: TGTGCCAGCAGGCGAACAGGGTCTGGAAACACCATATATTTT. Protein: CASRRTGSGNTIYF. This chain joins TRBV2 and TRBJ1-3; maybe TRBD1 (6 bases). The V gene's germline CDR1 is SNHLY and CDR2 FYNNEI. The CDR3 runs to 14 residues. Trimming took off 6 bases at V and 1 base at J, with 10 bases between the two ends. Complete variable domain (other parts from reference TRBV2 and TRBJ1-3): EPEVTQTPSHQVTQMGQEVILRCVPISNHLYFYWYRQILGQKVEFLVSFYNNEISEKSEIFDDQFSVERPDGSNFTLKIRSTKLEDSAMYFCASRRTGSGNTIYFGEGSWLTVV.

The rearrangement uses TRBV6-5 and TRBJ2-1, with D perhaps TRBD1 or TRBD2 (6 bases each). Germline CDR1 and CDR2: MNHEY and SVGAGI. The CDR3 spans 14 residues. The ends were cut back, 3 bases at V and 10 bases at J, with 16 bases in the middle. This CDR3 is CASSYSRGAVEQFF. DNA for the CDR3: TGTGCCAGCAGTTATTCTAGGGGGGCGGTCGAGCAGTTCTTC.

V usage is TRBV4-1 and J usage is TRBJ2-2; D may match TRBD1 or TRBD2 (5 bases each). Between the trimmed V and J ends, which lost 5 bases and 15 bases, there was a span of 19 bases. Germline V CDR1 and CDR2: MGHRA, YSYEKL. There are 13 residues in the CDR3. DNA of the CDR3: TGCGCCAGCAGCACGAGAGACCAGGGAGTGATGTTTTTT. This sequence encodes CASSTRDQGVMFF.

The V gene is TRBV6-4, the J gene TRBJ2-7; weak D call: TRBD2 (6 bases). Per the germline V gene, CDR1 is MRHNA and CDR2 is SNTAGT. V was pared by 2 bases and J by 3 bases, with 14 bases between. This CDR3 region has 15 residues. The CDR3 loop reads CASSDLPGSDYEQYF. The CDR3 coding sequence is TGTGCCAGCAGTGACCTACCCGGGAGTGACTACGAGCAGTACTTC.

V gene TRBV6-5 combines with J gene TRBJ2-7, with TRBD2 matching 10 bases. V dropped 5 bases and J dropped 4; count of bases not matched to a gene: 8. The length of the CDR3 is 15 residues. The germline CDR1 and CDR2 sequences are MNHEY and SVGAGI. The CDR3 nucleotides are TGTGCCAGCAGTGTACCAAGCGGGAGGGCATACGAGCAGTACTTC. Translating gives CASSVPSGRAYEQYF.

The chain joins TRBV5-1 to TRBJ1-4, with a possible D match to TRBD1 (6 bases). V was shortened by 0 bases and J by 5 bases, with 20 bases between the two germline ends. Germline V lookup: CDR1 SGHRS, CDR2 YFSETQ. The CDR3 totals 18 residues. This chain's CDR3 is CASSLGTAPGSGNEKLFF. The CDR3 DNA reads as TGCGCCAGCAGCTTGGGGACAGCTCCCGGTAGCGGGAATGAAAAACTGTTTTTT.

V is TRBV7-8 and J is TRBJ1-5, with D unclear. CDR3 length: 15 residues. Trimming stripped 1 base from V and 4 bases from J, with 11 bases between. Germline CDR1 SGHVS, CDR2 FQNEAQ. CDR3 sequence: CASSLVAEGNQPQHF. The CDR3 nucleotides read TGTGCCAGCAGCTTAGTGGCGGAGGGAAATCAGCCCCAGCATTTT.

CDR3 residues: CASRRGGGAGGELFF. CDR3 sequence (DNA): TGTGCCAGCAGGAGGGGAGGGGGCGCGGGCGGGGAGCTGTTTTTT. The V and J genes are TRBV6-1 and TRBJ2-2, with D possibly called TRBD1 or TRBD2 (7 bases each). Per germline, CDR1 MNHNS and CDR2 SASEGT. The germline V and J ends were trimmed by 6 bases and 7 bases, with 18 bases remaining between them. The CDR3 consists of 15 residues.

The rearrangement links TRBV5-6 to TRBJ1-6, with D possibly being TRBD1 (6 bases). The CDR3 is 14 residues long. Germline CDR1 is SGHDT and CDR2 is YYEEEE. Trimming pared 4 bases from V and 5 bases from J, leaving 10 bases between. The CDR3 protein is CASSRGQNNSPLHF. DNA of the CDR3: TGTGCCAGCAGCCGCGGACAGAATAATTCACCCCTCCACTTT.

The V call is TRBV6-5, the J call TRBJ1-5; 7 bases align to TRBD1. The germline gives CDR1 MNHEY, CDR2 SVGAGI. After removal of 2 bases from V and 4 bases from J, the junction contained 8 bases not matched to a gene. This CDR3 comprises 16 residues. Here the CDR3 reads CASSYPGDRSNQPQHF. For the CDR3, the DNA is TGTGCCAGCAGTTACCCCGGGGACAGATCGAATCAGCCCCAGCATTTT.

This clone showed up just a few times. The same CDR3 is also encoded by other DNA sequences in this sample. The CDR3, as DNA: TGTGCCAGCAGCTTAGGATTCCAAGAGACCCAGTACTTC. Translated, it gives CASSLGFQETQYF. The gene calls are TRBV11-1 and TRBJ2-5, with D hard to call. The CDR3 runs to 13 residues. Germline lookup yields CDR1 SGHAT and CDR2 FQDESV (reference sequence). With 1 base removed from V and 1 base from J, the gap between germline ends came to 4 bases.

CDR3 sequence (DNA): TGTGCCAGCAGTGAACAAATCGGGGACGGCTACACCTTC. It specifies CASSEQIGDGYTF. This chain uses TRBV6-1 with TRBJ1-2; D may be TRBD1 (5 bases). Germline CDR1 reads MNHNS; CDR2 reads SASEGT. Trimming removed 2 bases from V and 8 bases from J, with 12 bases in between. CDR3 size: 13 residues.

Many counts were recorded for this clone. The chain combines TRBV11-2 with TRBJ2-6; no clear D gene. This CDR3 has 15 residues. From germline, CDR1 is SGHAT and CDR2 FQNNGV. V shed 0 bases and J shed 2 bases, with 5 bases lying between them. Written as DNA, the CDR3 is TGTGCCAGCAGCTTAGATAAGACTGGGGCCAACGTCCTGACTTTC. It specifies CASSLDKTGANVLTF.